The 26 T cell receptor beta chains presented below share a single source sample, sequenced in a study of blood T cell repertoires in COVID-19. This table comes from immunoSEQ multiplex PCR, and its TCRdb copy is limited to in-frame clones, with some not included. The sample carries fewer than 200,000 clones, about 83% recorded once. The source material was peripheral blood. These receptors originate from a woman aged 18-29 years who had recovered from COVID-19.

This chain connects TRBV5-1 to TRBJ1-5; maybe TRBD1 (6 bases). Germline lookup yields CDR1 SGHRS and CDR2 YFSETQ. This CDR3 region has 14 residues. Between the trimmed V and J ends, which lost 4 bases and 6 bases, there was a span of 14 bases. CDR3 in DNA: TGCGCCAGCAGCCAACAGGGAGAGGGTCAGCCCCAGCATTTT. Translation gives CASSQQGEGQPQHF.

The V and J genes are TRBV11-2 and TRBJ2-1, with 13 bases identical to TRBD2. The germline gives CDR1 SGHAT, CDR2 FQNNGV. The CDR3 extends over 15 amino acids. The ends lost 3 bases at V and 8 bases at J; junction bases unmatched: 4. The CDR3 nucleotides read TGTGCCAGCAGCTTCGGACTAGCGGGAGAAGATGAGCAGTTCTTC. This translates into CASSFGLAGEDEQFF.

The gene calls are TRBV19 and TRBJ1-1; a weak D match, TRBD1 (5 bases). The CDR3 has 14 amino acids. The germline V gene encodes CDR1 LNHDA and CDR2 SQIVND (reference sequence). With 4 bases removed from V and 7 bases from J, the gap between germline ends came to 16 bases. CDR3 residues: CASSRLGGVGEAFF. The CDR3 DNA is TGTGCCAGTAGTAGGCTTGGGGGGGTAGGTGAAGCTTTCTTT.

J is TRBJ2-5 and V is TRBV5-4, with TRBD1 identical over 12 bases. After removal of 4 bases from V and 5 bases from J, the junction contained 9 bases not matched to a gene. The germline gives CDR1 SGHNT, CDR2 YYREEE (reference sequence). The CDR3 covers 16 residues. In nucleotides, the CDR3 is TGTGCCAGCAGCACCGGGACAGGGGGCGTACAGGAGACCCAGTACTTC. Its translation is CASSTGTGGVQETQYF.

The CDR3 region has the DNA TGTGCCAGCAGCCAAGATGGAAAGGGAGCAAGGGATACGCAGTATTTT. Protein sequence: CASSQDGKGARDTQYF. The J gene is TRBJ2-3, the V gene TRBV14; D is perhaps TRBD2 (5 bases). CDR3 length: 16 amino acids. Deletions cut 0 bases from V and 6 bases from J, with 16 bases between. CDR1 SGHDN and CDR2 FVKESK come from the germline V gene.

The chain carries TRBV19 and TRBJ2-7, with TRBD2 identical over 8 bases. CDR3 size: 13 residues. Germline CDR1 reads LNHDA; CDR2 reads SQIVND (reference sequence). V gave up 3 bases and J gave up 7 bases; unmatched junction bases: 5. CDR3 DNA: TGTGCCAGTAGTATGGCAGCGGGGGTAGAGCAGTACTTC. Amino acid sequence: CASSMAAGVEQYF.

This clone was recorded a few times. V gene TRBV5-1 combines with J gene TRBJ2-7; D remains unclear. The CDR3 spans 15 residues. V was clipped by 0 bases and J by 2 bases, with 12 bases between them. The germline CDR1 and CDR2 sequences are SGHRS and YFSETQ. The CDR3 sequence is CASSLEVGATYEQYF. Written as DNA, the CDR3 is TGCGCCAGCAGCTTGGAGGTCGGAGCAACCTACGAGCAGTACTTC.

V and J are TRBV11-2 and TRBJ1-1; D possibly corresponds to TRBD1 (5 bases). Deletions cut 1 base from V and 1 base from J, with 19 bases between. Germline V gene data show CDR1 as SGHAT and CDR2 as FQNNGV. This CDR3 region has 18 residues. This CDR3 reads CASSLVSIPRQKNTEAFF. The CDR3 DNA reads TGTGCCAGCAGCTTAGTGAGTATTCCGAGACAGAAGAACACTGAAGCTTTCTTT. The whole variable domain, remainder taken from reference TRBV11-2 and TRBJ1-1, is EAGVAQSPRYKIIEKRQSVAFWCNPISGHATLYWYQQILGQGPKLLIQFQNNGVVDDSQLPKDRFSAERLKGVDSTLKIQPAKLEDSAVYLCASSLVSIPRQKNTEAFFGQGTRLTVV.

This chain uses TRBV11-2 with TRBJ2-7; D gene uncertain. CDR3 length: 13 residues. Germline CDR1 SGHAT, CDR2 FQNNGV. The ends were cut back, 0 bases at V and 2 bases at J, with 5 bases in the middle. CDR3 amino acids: CASSLEFTYEQYF. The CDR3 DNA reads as TGTGCCAGCAGCTTAGAGTTCACCTACGAGCAGTACTTC.

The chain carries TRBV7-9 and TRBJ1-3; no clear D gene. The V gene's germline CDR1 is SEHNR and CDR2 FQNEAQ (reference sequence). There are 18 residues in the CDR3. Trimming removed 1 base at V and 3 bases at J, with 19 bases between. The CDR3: CASSLGAGRPRDGNTIYF. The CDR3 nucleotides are TGTGCCAGCAGCTTAGGGGCGGGCAGGCCTAGAGATGGAAACACCATATATTTT.

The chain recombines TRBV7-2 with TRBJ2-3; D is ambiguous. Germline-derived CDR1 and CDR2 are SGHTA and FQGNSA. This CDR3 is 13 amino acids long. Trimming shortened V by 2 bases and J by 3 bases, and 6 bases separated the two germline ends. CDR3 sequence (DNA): TGTGCCAGCAGCTTATACAGTACAGATACGCAGTATTTT. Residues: CASSLYSTDTQYF.

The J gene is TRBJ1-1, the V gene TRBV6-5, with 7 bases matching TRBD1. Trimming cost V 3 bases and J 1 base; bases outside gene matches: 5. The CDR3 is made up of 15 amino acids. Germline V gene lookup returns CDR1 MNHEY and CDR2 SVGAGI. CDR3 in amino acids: CASSYTGAANTEAFF. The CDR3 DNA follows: TGTGCCAGCAGTTATACAGGGGCAGCGAACACTGAAGCTTTCTTT.

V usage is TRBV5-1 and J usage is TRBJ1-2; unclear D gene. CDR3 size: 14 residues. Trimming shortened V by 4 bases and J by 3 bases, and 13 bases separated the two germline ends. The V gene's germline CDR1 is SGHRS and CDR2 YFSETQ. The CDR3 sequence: CASSGDRGDYGYTF. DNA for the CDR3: TGCGCCAGCAGCGGCGACCGGGGAGACTATGGCTACACCTTC.

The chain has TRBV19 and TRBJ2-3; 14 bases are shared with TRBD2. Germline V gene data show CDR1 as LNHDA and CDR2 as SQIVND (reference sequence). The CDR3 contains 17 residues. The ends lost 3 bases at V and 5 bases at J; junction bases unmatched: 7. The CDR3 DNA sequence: TGTGCCAGTAGTATCGGACTAGCGGGAGGAGGAGGAGATACGCAGTATTTT. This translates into CASSIGLAGGGGDTQYF. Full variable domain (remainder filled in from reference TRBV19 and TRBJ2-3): DGGITQSPKYLFRKEGQNVTLSCEQNLNHDAMYWYRQDPGQGLRLIYYSQIVNDFQKGDIAEGYSVSREKKESFPLTVTSAQKNPTAFYLCASSIGLAGGGGDTQYFGPGTRLTVL.

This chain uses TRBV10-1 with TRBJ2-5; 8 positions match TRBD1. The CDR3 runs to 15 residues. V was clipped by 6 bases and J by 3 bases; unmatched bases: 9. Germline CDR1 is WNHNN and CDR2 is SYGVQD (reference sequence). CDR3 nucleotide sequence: TGCGCCAGCAGGGACCGACAGGGGTTGAAAGAGACCCAGTACTTC. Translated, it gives CASRDRQGLKETQYF.

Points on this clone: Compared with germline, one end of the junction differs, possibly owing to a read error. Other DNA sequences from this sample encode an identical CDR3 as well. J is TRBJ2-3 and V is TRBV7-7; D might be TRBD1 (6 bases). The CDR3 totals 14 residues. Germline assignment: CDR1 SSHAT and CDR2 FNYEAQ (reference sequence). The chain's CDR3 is CASSLAPGADTQYF. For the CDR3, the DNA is TGTGCTAGCAGCTTGGCTCCAGGGGCAGATACGCAGTATTTT.

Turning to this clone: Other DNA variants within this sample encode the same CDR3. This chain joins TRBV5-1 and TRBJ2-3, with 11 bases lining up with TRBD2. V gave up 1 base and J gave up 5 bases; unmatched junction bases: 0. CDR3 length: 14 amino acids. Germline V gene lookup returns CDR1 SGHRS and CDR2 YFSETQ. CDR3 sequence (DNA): TGCGCCAGCAGCTTGACTAGCGGGAGAGATACGCAGTATTTT. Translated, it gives CASSLTSGRDTQYF.

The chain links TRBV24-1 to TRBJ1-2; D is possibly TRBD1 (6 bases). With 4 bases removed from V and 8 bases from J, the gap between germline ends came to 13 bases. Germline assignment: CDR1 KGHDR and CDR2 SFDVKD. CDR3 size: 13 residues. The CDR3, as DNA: TGTGCCACCAGTGACTTACAGGGTAGGGGCTACACCTTC. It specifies CATSDLQGRGYTF.

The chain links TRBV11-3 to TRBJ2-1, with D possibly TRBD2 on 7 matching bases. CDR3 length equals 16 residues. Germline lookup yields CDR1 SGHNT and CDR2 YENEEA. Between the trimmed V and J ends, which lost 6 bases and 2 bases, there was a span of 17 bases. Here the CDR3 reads CASSLGGGNPYNEQFF. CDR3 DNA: TGTGCCAGCAGTCTAGGGGGGGGAAATCCCTACAATGAGCAGTTCTTC.

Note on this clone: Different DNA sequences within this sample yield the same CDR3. CDR3 nucleotide sequence: TGTGCCAGCTCAGACAGGGGGCGCGGCTACACCTTC. It is translated as CASSDRGRGYTF. The chain employs TRBV18 and TRBJ1-2; 10 nucleotides match TRBD1. The V and J ends lost 5 bases and 8 bases, in that order; junction bases with no gene match: 2. Germline V lookup: CDR1 KGHSH, CDR2 LQKENI. This CDR3 region has 12 residues.

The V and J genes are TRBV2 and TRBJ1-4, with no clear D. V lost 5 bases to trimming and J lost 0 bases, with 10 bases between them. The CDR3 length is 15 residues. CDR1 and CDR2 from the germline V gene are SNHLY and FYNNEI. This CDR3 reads CASSSQIATNEKLFF. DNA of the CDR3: TGTGCCAGCAGTTCCCAGATCGCAACTAATGAAAAACTGTTTTTT.

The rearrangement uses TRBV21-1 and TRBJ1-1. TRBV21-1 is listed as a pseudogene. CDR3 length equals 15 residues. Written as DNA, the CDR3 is TGTGCCAGCAGCAAATGGGGGGTGCCGAACACTGAAGCTTTCTTT. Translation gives CASSKWGVPNTEAFF.

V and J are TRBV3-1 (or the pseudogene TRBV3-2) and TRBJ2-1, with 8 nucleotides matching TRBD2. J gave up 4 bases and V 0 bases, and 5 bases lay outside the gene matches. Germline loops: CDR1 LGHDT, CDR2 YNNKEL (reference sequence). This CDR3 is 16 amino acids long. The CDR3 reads CASSQEGLGHYNEQFF. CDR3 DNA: TGTGCCAGCAGCCAAGAGGGACTAGGTCATTACAATGAGCAGTTCTTC.

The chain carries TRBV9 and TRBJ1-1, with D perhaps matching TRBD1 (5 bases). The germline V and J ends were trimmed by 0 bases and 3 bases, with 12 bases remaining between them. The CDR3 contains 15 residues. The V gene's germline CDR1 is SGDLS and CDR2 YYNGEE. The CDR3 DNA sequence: TGTGCCAGCAGCGTAGGGCCCGGGGGTGACACTGAAGCTTTCTTT. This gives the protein CASSVGPGGDTEAFF.

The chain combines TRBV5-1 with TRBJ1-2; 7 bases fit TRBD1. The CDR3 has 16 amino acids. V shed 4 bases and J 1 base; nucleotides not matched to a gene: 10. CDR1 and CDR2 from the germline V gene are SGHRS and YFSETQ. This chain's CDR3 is CASSPNQGGLNYGYTF. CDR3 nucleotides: TGCGCCAGCAGCCCGAATCAGGGGGGCCTTAACTATGGCTACACCTTC.

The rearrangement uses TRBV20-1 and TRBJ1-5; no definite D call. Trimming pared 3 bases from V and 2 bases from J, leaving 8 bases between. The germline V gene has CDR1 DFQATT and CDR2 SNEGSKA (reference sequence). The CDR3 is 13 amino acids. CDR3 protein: CSASPGGNQPQHF. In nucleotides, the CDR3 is TGCAGTGCTAGTCCCGGGGGCAATCAGCCCCAGCATTTT.